The 18 T cell receptor beta chains presented below share a single source sample, sequenced in a study of technical replicates of blood from a few donors. Method: immunoSEQ multiplex PCR; TCRdb's copy keeps in-frame clones and lacks some. The sample includes roughly 83,000 clones, approximately 90% of them seen just once. Material for sequencing was T cells isolated from PBMCs. These receptors originate from a human donor in good health.

The rearrangement uses TRBV5-4 and TRBJ2-7; a possible D gene is TRBD1 (6 bases). Trimming removed 7 bases at V and 0 bases at J, with 14 bases between. CDR3 length equals 14 residues. CDR1 and CDR2 from the germline V gene are SGHNT and YYREEE (reference sequence). The CDR3 is CASASGTLSYEQYF. For the CDR3, the DNA is TGTGCCAGCGCCTCCGGGACACTCTCCTACGAGCAGTACTTC.

This chain links TRBV11-2 with TRBJ2-5, with 8 positions matching TRBD2. Looked up from germline, CDR1 is SGHAT and CDR2 is FQNNGV. V trimming: 1 base; J trimming: 3 bases; junction bases outside the gene matches: 7. The CDR3 sequence is 16 residues long. In DNA form, the CDR3 reads TGTGCCAGCAGCTTAGCTGGGGGGCGGGGGGAAGAGACCCAGTACTTC. This sequence encodes CASSLAGGRGEETQYF.

The genes are TRBV4-2 and TRBJ2-1, with TRBD2 matching over 10 bases. This CDR3 contains 14 residues. Germline lookup yields CDR1 LGHNA and CDR2 YNFKEQ. V was pared by 5 bases and J by 14 bases, with 12 bases of the junction left unmatched. This CDR3 reads CASSWERSGRGKFF. In DNA, the CDR3 is TGTGCCAGCAGCTGGGAAAGGAGCGGGAGGGGTAAGTTCTTC.

This clone occurred once. The V call is TRBV27, the J call TRBJ2-7, with TRBD2 identical over 8 bases. Losses at the gene ends were 6 bases for V and 4 bases for J; bases not matched to a gene: 5. This CDR3 has 13 residues. Germline V gives CDR1 MNHEY, CDR2 SMNVEV (reference sequence). DNA of the CDR3: TGTGCCAGCAGGACTAGCGCGAGATACGAGCAGTACTTC. It is translated as CASRTSARYEQYF.

The V gene is TRBV15, the J gene TRBJ2-1; 7 bases are shared with TRBD2. V was clipped by 3 bases and J by 10 bases; unmatched bases: 12. CDR3 size: 15 residues. Germline V gene data show CDR1 as LNHNV and CDR2 as YYDKDF (reference sequence). In DNA, the CDR3 is TGTGCCACCAGCAGGATAACCGGGGGGACCCCGGAGCAGTTCTTC. It codes for CATSRITGGTPEQFF.

The rearrangement links TRBV6-5 to TRBJ1-3; D gene unclear. Trimming took 3 bases from V and 0 from J, leaving 9 bases between them. The CDR3 runs 15 residues. Looked up from germline, CDR1 is MNHEY and CDR2 is SVGAGI. The CDR3 bases are TGTGCCAGCAGTTATTACCCCAGCTCTGGAAACACCATATATTTT. This codes for CASSYYPSSGNTIYF.

The chain is built from TRBV5-1 and TRBJ1-2; D gene ambiguous. V was pared by 0 bases and J by 0 bases, with 6 bases between. CDR1 is SGHRS and CDR2 is YFSETQ in the germline V gene. The CDR3 is 14 residues long. The CDR3 protein is CASSLDSSNYGYTF. The CDR3 nucleotides read TGCGCCAGCAGCTTGGACAGTTCTAACTATGGCTACACCTTC.

The J gene is TRBJ1-1, the V gene TRBV10-2; D remains unclear. Germline values: CDR1 WSHSY, CDR2 SAAADI. The length of the CDR3 is 16 residues. V was shortened by 7 bases and J by 3 bases, with 21 bases between the two germline ends. CDR3 coding DNA: TGCGCCAGCATTAACCTAGAGGGCGCGGTGGACACTGAAGCTTTCTTT. Translating it yields CASINLEGAVDTEAFF.

V gene TRBV7-9 combines with J gene TRBJ2-1, with TRBD2 matching 8 bases. The CDR3 extends over 18 amino acids. Trimming at V came to 5 bases and at J to 2 bases, leaving 14 bases not matched to a gene. The germline CDR1 and CDR2 sequences are SEHNR and FQNEAQ (reference sequence). The CDR3 sequence: CASSRAGSGAPTYNEQFF. Here the CDR3 DNA reads TGTGCCAGCAGCCGGGCGGGTAGCGGGGCGCCTACCTACAATGAGCAGTTCTTC.

This chain joins TRBV7-9 and TRBJ2-5; 7 positions match TRBD2. Germline assignment: CDR1 SEHNR and CDR2 FQNEAQ (reference sequence). With V trimmed by 0 bases and J by 2 bases, 3 bases remained unmatched. The CDR3 totals 15 residues. Here the CDR3 DNA reads TGTGCCAGCAGCTTAGCGGGGGGACTACAAGAGACCCAGTACTTC. Translating it yields CASSLAGGLQETQYF.

The chain couples TRBV15 to TRBJ2-1; D gene ambiguous. CDR3 length equals 15 residues. The germline V gene encodes CDR1 LNHNV and CDR2 YYDKDF (reference sequence). The V and J ends lost 4 bases and 0 bases respectively, with 10 bases between them. The CDR3 loop reads CATSTRLNSYNEQFF. In DNA, the CDR3 is TGTGCCACCAGCACGCGTCTTAACTCCTACAATGAGCAGTTCTTC.

The chain has TRBV6-6 and TRBJ2-7, with TRBD1 matching 8 bases. Germline-derived CDR1 and CDR2 are MNHNY and SVGAGI (reference sequence). The CDR3 contains 14 residues. J gave up 3 bases and V 2 bases, and 3 bases lay outside the gene matches. As DNA, the CDR3 is TGTGCCAGCAGTTACGGACAGGGAGACTACGAGCAGTACTTC. Amino acids: CASSYGQGDYEQYF.

The rearrangement uses TRBV28 and TRBJ1-4, with D maybe TRBD1 (5 bases). Germline CDR1 and CDR2: MDHEN and SYDVKM. V lost 3 bases, J lost 5 bases, and 13 bases lay in between. CDR3 length: 15 amino acids. CDR3 coding DNA: TGTGCCAGCAGTTTTATTACAGGAAGAAATGAAAAACTGTTTTTT. It is translated as CASSFITGRNEKLFF.

The chain joins TRBV27 to TRBJ2-1; 8 bases align to TRBD2. Germline-derived CDR1 and CDR2 are MNHEY and SMNVEV (reference sequence). The CDR3 has 16 amino acids. V lost 2 bases and J lost 4; bases outside the gene matches: 7. CDR3 sequence reads: CASSLGGGRSYNEQFF. DNA for the CDR3: TGTGCCAGCAGTTTAGGTGGCGGGAGGTCGTACAATGAGCAGTTCTTC.

This rearrangement joins TRBV5-1 to TRBJ2-7; 7 positions agree with TRBD1. CDR1 is SGHRS, CDR2 YFSETQ, per germline. The CDR3 has 14 amino acids. V shed 0 bases and J 5 bases; nucleotides not matched to a gene: 5. CDR3 sequence: CASSLGQGNDEQYF. In DNA, the CDR3 is TGCGCCAGCAGCTTGGGACAGGGAAACGACGAGCAGTACTTC. The variable domain in full, completed from reference TRBV5-1 and TRBJ2-7, reads KAGVTQTPRYLIKTRGQQVTLSCSPISGHRSVSWYQQTPGQGLQFLFEYFSETQRNKGNFPGRFSGRQFSNSRSEMNVSTLELGDSALYLCASSLGQGNDEQYFGPGTRLTVT.

This rearrangement joins TRBV19 to TRBJ2-2; D gene ambiguous. The CDR3 is made up of 14 amino acids. Per germline, CDR1 LNHDA and CDR2 SQIVND (reference sequence). The V end was cut by 6 bases, the J end by 0 bases, with 8 bases between. The CDR3 bases are TGTGCCAGTAGAGGAGACGCGAACACCGGGGAGCTGTTTTTT. It is translated as CASRGDANTGELFF.

A few counts support this clone. The chain is built from TRBV11-2 and TRBJ1-2; D not certain. The germline V gene has CDR1 SGHAT and CDR2 FQNNGV. The CDR3 consists of 14 residues. Between the trimmed V and J ends, which lost 5 bases and 8 bases, there was a span of 18 bases. The CDR3: CASSNYGVRHGYTF. CDR3 sequence (DNA): TGTGCCAGCAGCAATTACGGGGTTCGGCACGGCTACACCTTC.

The chain combines TRBV6-6 with TRBJ1-2; TRBD1 is a possible D gene (6 bases). V was shortened by 2 bases and J by 1 base, with 11 bases between the two germline ends. The CDR3 has 15 residues. The germline V gene has CDR1 MNHNY and CDR2 SVGAGI (reference sequence). In DNA form, the CDR3 reads TGTGCCAGCAGTTACCGGACAGACCTTAACTATGGCTACACCTTC. Protein: CASSYRTDLNYGYTF.